This T cell receptor beta chain was captured by sequencing in a study of T-cell reconstitution after alpha-beta-depleted transplantation in children. Points from the study as a whole: It was reported that alpha-beta T cells came from several hundred expanded graft clones (about two months after transplant).

Regarding this clonotype: Its specificity is not known.

A library of TCRbeta sequences, prepared with unique molecular identifiers, was generated. In TCRdb, the PCR reads were re-called with MiXCR into one record per CDR3 protein. The sample yields approximately 500,000 distinct CDR3 sequences, roughly 30% seen once. The sample in question was PBMCs, obtained before TCRalphabeta/CD19-depleted stem cell transplant. This clonotype originated in a boy younger than two with Wiskott-Aldrich syndrome, due to receive a stem cell transplant.

CDR3 sequence (DNA): TGCGCCAGCAGCTTGGTCCAGGGCGGGAGAAACAATGAGCAGTTCTTC. Protein: CASSLVQGGRNNEQFF. The chain links TRBV5-1 to TRBJ2-1, with 7 bases aligning to TRBD2. Germline loops: CDR1 SGHRS, CDR2 YFSETQ. The V segment lost 0 bases and the J segment 5 bases; nucleotides outside the gene matches: 8. The CDR3 has 16 amino acids.